This TCR beta chain was observed in a study of blood T cells in healthy people across ages. Broader study findings: Per million T cells, TCR beta diversity dropped roughly linearly as age increased. Whereas aged donors had fewer naive CD4+ cells, long-lived donors had more of them and higher diversity.

The use of a sample-barcoded 5' primer and a J-beta primer mix characterized a second PCR of about 7 to 12 cycles. The authors tagged each cDNA molecule using a template-switch adaptor with 12 random nucleotides. A minimum of 2.5 million CDR3-containing paired-end reads was obtained for each sample. TCRdb re-called the 5' RACE reads with MiXCR, one entry per CDR3 protein. Among around 800,000 distinct CDR3 sequences, about 48% were seen once, and the ten largest hold about 42%. CDR1 SGHRS and CDR2 YFSETQ come from the germline V gene. The CDR3 runs 14 residues. Between the trimmed V and J ends, which lost 3 bases and 5 bases, there was a span of 14 bases. Concerning this clonotype itself: Its antigen is not known.

The sequence was collected from an elderly man in good health. Material for sequencing was blood. The rearrangement links TRBV5-1 to TRBJ2-5, with D tentatively TRBD1 (6 bases). CDR3 protein: CASSWGRPSETQYF. DNA for the CDR3: TGCGCCAGCAGCTGGGGGCGCCCCTCGGAGACCCAGTACTTC.